These 5 T cell receptor beta chains were all obtained from the same sample, sequenced in a study of blood T cell repertoires in COVID-19. Assay: immunoSEQ multiplex PCR; the TCRdb copy retains only in-frame clones and omits some. The repertoire holds around 89,000 clones, about 78% seen once, with approximately 15% in the top ten. Sequencing was performed on peripheral blood. The source of these receptors is a woman of 80 years or more with acute or convalescent COVID-19.

This chain uses TRBV6-2 or TRBV6-3 with TRBJ1-5, with TRBD1 identical over 12 bases. The V gene's germline CDR1 is MNHEY and CDR2 SVGEGT. J gave up 7 bases and V 6 bases, and 7 bases lay outside the gene matches. The CDR3 totals 15 residues. DNA of the CDR3: TGTGCCAGCAGCCCCCGGGACAGGGGGCACCAGCCCCAGCATTTT. Amino acids: CASSPRDRGHQPQHF.

The J gene is TRBJ2-4, the V gene TRBV5-5; 7 bases are shared with TRBD1. The length of the CDR3 is 15 residues. V lost 0 bases, J lost 5 bases, and 5 bases stayed unmatched. The germline CDR1 and CDR2 sequences are SGHKS and YYEKEE (reference sequence). The CDR3 is CASSLAGQVQNIQYF. CDR3 nucleotides: TGTGCCAGCAGCTTGGCCGGACAGGTTCAAAACATTCAGTACTTC.

The V and J genes are TRBV7-9 and TRBJ1-1, with no clear D. V was pared by 5 bases and J by 1 base, with 8 bases between. The V gene's germline CDR1 is SEHNR and CDR2 FQNEAQ (reference sequence). CDR3 length: 13 residues. The CDR3 protein is CASSPSGNTEAFF. The DNA of the CDR3 is TGTGCCAGCAGCCCCTCCGGGAACACTGAAGCTTTCTTT.

The V call is TRBV5-6, the J call TRBJ1-4, with D unresolved. The CDR3 has 16 amino acids. Germline V gene data show CDR1 as SGHDT and CDR2 as YYEEEE. The ends were cut back, 0 bases at V and 8 bases at J, with 17 bases in the middle. The CDR3 nucleotides read TGTGCCAGCAGCTTGGTGTCTGAGAGGCCCCAGGAAAAACTGTTTTTT. Encoded protein: CASSLVSERPQEKLFF.

The rearrangement uses TRBV11-2 and TRBJ2-1; 7 nucleotides align to TRBD2. In germline, CDR1 is SGHAT, CDR2 FQNNGV. CDR3 size: 19 residues. V gave up 0 bases and J gave up 0 bases; unmatched junction bases: 11. The CDR3 protein is CASSLDLSSGLPSYNEQFF. The CDR3 DNA sequence: TGTGCCAGCAGCTTAGATCTTAGTAGCGGGTTACCCTCCTACAATGAGCAGTTCTTC.